These 14 T cell receptor beta chains share one sample of origin, sequenced in a study of technical replicates of blood from a handful of donors. Using immunoSEQ multiplex PCR, the repertoire was profiled, and TCRdb retains in-frame clones only, with some absent. The sample lists around 79,000 clones, around 94% seen once, with around 0.26% in the top ten. The sequenced sample consisted of T cells isolated from PBMCs. The receptor set was obtained from a human donor in good health.

J is TRBJ2-1 and V is TRBV7-2; D is unresolved. V was shortened by 5 bases and J by 0 bases, with 14 bases between the two germline ends. Per germline, CDR1 SGHTA and CDR2 FQGNSA. There are 16 residues in the CDR3. CDR3: CASSAYSRSSYNEQFF. The CDR3 DNA reads as TGTGCCAGCAGCGCCTACAGCAGAAGCTCCTACAATGAGCAGTTCTTC.

This chain uses TRBV10-1 with TRBJ2-1; 9 bases map to TRBD1. The CDR3 is 14 residues long. Trimming cost V 7 bases and J 8 bases; bases outside gene matches: 9. Germline values: CDR1 WNHNN, CDR2 SYGVQD (reference sequence). The CDR3 loop is CASKPGTGSDEQFF. The CDR3 DNA sequence: TGCGCCAGCAAACCCGGGACAGGGTCTGATGAGCAGTTCTTC.

The chain recombines TRBV29-1 with TRBJ1-3; D not resolved. Between the trimmed V and J ends, which lost 0 bases and 0 bases, there was a span of 15 bases. Germline CDR1 SQVTM, CDR2 ANQGSEA. The CDR3 has 17 residues. CDR3 sequence reads: CSVEDRRRVLSGNTIYF. As DNA, the CDR3 is TGCAGCGTTGAAGATCGTCGGCGGGTACTCTCTGGAAACACCATATATTTT.

The chain employs TRBV9 and TRBJ2-5; possibly TRBD2 for D (5 bases). Trimming shortened V by 1 base and J by 2 bases, and 9 bases separated the two germline ends. The CDR3 totals 14 residues. Germline-derived CDR1 and CDR2 are SGDLS and YYNGEE. This chain's CDR3 is CASSVSGKQETQYF. CDR3 in DNA: TGTGCCAGCAGCGTAAGCGGAAAACAAGAGACCCAGTACTTC.

The chain joins TRBV11-2 to TRBJ2-1; 11 bases are a match to TRBD2. Germline lookup yields CDR1 SGHAT and CDR2 FQNNGV. V lost 4 bases to trimming and J lost 7 bases; unmatched junction nucleotides: 6. The length of the CDR3 is 15 residues. DNA for the CDR3: TGTGCCAGCAGCTCTACTAGCGGGAGTGGAAATGAGCAGTTCTTC. The encoded protein is CASSSTSGSGNEQFF.

The rearrangement joins TRBV5-6 to TRBJ2-3; a weak D match, TRBD2 (6 bases). Trimming stripped 5 bases from V and 3 bases from J, with 16 bases between. The CDR3 runs 15 residues. CDR1 is SGHDT and CDR2 is YYEEEE in the germline V gene. The CDR3, as DNA: TGTGCCAGCAGTGTACTAGCCGGAGGGACAGATACGCAGTATTTT. Its translation is CASSVLAGGTDTQYF.

The chain combines TRBV6-1 with TRBJ1-2, with D maybe TRBD1 (6 bases). V was pared by 5 bases and J by 1 base, with 14 bases between. CDR3 length: 15 amino acids. Germline V lookup: CDR1 MNHNS, CDR2 SASEGT. The CDR3 spells CASSSTRGGNYGYTF. The CDR3 nucleotides are TGTGCCAGCAGTTCTACCAGGGGCGGTAACTATGGCTACACCTTC.

This clone turned up a few times. This chain joins TRBV18 and TRBJ1-1, with 10 positions matching TRBD1. Trimming cost V 6 bases and J 3 bases; bases outside gene matches: 7. Germline V lookup: CDR1 KGHSH, CDR2 LQKENI. This CDR3 contains 15 residues. The chain's CDR3 is CASSPDRGMDTEAFF. CDR3 sequence (DNA): TGTGCCAGCTCCCCGGACAGGGGGATGGACACTGAAGCTTTCTTT.

The chain combines TRBV7-9 with TRBJ1-2; 8 bases are a match to TRBD1. The V gene's germline CDR1 is SEHNR and CDR2 FQNEAQ (reference sequence). Losses at the gene ends were 4 bases for V and 7 bases for J; bases not matched to a gene: 5. The CDR3 spans 13 residues. DNA of the CDR3: TGTGCCAGCAGCTACCCAGGGGGCGTTGGCTACACCTTC. As protein: CASSYPGGVGYTF.

The V and J genes are TRBV11-1 and TRBJ2-1; 10 bases match TRBD1. V shed 7 bases, J shed 7 bases, and the junction held 10 bases outside the gene matches. The CDR3 is made up of 15 amino acids. Germline CDR1 is SGHAT and CDR2 is FQDESV (reference sequence). The DNA for the CDR3 is TGTGCCAGCACTCAAGAGGGACAGGGGAAGAATGAGCAGTTCTTC. As protein: CASTQEGQGKNEQFF.

V usage is TRBV5-4 and J usage is TRBJ2-1; no clear D gene. V lost 4 bases and J 8 bases, leaving 22 bases between the germline ends. This CDR3 is built from 16 residues. Germline V CDR1 and CDR2: SGHNT, YYREEE (reference sequence). CDR3 nucleotide sequence: TGTGCCAGCAGCCCGAACGTGGCTAGTCGTGGGTATGAGCAGTTCTTC. As protein: CASSPNVASRGYEQFF.

A single count supports this clone. The chain combines TRBV7-8 with TRBJ2-2; TRBD1 might be the D (5 bases). The CDR3 is 16 amino acids. V lost 6 bases and J 4 bases, leaving 18 bases between the germline ends. In germline, CDR1 is SGHVS, CDR2 FQNEAQ. The CDR3 DNA reads as TGTGCCAGCAGACCGATGAGGACAAGGGGCACCGGGGAGCTGTTTTTT. It yields the protein CASRPMRTRGTGELFF.

This clone was counted a single time. V gene TRBV11-3 combines with J gene TRBJ1-6; D possibly corresponds to TRBD1 (5 bases). This CDR3 contains 18 residues. CDR1 SGHNT and CDR2 YENEEA come from the germline V gene. The V end was cut by 5 bases, the J end by 0 bases, with 17 bases between. CDR3 sequence (DNA): TGTGCCAGCAGCCCGCAGGGACTTCTAAGCTCCTATAATTCACCCCTCCACTTT. This encodes CASSPQGLLSSYNSPLHF.

The chain has TRBV27 and TRBJ2-1, with 8 bases lining up with TRBD1. The CDR3 is 18 residues long. Germline V gives CDR1 MNHEY, CDR2 SMNVEV (reference sequence). The V and J ends lost 10 bases and 3 bases, in that order; junction bases with no gene match: 20. The CDR3 spells CANDWDPSPGQVYNEQFF. CDR3 DNA: TGTGCCAACGATTGGGACCCTTCCCCGGGACAGGTCTACAATGAGCAGTTCTTC.